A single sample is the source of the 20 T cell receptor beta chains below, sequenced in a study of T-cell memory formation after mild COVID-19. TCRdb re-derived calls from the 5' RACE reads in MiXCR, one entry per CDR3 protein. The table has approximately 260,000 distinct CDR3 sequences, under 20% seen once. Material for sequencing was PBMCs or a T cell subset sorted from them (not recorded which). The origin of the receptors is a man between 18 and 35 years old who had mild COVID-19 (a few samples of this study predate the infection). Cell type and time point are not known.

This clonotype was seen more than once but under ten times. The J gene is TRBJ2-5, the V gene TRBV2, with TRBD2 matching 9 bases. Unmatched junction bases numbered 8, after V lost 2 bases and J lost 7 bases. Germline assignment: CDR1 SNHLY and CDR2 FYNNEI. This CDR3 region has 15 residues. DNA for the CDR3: TGTGCCAGCAGTGAAAGGCTAGCGGGGTCGACGACCCAGTACTTC. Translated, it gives CASSERLAGSTTQYF. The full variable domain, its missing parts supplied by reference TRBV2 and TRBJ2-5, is EPEVTQTPSHQVTQMGQEVILRCVPISNHLYFYWYRQILGQKVEFLVSFYNNEISEKSEIFDDQFSVERPDGSNFTLKIRSTKLEDSAMYFCASSERLAGSTTQYFGPGTRLLVL.

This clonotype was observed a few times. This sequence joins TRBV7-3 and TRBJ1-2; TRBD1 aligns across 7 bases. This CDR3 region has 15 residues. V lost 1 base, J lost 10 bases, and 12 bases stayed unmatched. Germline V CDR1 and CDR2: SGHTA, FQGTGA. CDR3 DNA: TGTGCCAGCAGCTTAAATGGGGCAGGGGGTTCCGTCTACACCTTC. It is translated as CASSLNGAGGSVYTF.

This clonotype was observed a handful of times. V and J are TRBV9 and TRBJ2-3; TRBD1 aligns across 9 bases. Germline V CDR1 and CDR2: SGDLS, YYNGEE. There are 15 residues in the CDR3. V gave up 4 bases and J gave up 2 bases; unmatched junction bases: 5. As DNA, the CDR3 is TGTGCCAGCAGCCCTTGGGACAGGGTCACAGATACGCAGTATTTT. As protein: CASSPWDRVTDTQYF.

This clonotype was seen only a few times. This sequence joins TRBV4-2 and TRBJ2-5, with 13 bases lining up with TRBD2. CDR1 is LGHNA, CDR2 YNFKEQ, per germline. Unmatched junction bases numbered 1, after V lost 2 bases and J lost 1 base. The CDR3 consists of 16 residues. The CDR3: CASSQTSGGVQETQYF. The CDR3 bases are TGTGCCAGCAGCCAAACTAGCGGGGGGGTCCAAGAGACCCAGTACTTC.

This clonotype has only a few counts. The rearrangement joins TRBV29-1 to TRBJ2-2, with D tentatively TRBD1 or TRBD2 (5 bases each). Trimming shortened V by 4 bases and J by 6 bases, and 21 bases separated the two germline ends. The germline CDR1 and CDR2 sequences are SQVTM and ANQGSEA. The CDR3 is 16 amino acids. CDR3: CSVGSGTGRGSGELFF. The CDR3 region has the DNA TGCAGCGTTGGGTCTGGGACCGGACGTGGATCCGGGGAGCTGTTTTTT.

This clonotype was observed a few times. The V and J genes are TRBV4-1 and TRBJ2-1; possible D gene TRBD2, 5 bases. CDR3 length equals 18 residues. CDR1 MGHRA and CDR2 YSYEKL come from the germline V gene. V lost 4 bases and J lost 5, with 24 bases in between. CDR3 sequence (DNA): TGCGCCAGCAGCCCCAGAGGTTCTGGACCGGGGTTCGACAATGAGCAGTTCTTC. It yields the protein CASSPRGSGPGFDNEQFF.

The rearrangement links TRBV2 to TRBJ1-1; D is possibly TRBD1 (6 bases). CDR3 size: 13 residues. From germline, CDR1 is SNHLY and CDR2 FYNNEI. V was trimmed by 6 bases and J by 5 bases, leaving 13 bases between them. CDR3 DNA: TGTGCCAGCAGGCCGGGGGCGCGGACTGAAGCTTTCTTT. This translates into CASRPGARTEAFF.

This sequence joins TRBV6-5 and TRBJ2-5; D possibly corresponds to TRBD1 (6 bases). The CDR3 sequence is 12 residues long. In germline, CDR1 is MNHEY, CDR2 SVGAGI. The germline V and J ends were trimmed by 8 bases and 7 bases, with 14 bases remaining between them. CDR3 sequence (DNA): TGTGCCAGCCGAGCAGAAGGGGGGACCCAGTACTTC. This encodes CASRAEGGTQYF.

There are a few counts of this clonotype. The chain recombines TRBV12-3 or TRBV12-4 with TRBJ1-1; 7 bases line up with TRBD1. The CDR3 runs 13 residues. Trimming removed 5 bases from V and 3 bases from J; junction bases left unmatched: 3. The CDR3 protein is CASSTDRYTEAFF. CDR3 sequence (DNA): TGTGCCAGCAGTACGGACAGGTACACTGAAGCTTTCTTT.

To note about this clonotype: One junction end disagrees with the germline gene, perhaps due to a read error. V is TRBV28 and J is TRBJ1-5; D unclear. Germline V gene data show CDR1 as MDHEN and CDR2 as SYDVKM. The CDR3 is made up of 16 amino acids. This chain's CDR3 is CSSSRLSGISNQPQHF. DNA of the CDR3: TGTTCCAGCAGCCGCCTCAGTGGGATTAGCAATCAGCCCCAGCATTTT.

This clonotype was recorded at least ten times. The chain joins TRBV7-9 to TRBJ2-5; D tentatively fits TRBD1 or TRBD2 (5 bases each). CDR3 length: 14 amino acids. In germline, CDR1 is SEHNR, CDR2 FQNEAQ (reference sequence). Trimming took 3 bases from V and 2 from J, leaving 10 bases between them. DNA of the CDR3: TGTGCCAGCAGCTTGGGGACGTCGCAAGAGACCCAGTACTTC. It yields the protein CASSLGTSQETQYF.

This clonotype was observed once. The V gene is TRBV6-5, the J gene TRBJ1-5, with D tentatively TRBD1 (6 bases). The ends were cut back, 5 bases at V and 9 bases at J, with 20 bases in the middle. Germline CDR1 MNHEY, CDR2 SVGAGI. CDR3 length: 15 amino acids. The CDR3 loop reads CASSPSWEGGSPQHF. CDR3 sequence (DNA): TGTGCCAGCAGTCCCTCATGGGAGGGGGGATCGCCCCAGCATTTT.

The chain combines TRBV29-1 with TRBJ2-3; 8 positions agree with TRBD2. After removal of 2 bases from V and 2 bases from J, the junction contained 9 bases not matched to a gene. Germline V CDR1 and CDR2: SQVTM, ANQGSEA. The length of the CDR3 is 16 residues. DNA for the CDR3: TGCAGCGTTGAACCTTTTAGCGGGAAGTACACAGATACGCAGTATTTT. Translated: CSVEPFSGKYTDTQYF.

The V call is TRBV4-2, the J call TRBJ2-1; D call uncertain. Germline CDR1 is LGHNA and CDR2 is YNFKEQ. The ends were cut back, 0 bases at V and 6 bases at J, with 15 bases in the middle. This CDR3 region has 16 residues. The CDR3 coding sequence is TGTGCCAGCAGCCAAGATCGTGGGCGGCCGGCCAATGAGCAGTTCTTC. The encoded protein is CASSQDRGRPANEQFF.

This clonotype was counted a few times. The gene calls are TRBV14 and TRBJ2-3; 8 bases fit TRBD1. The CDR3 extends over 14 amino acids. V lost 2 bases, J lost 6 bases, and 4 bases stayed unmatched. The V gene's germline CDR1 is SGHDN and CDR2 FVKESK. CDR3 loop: CASSQRQGSDTQYF. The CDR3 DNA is TGTGCCAGCAGCCAACGACAGGGGTCGGATACGCAGTATTTT.

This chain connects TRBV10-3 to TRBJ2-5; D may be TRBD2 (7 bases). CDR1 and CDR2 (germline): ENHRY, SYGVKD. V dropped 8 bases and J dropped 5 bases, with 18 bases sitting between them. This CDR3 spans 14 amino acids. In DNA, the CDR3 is TGTGCCATCCGCGAACGGGGGGCCGTGGAGACCCAGTACTTC. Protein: CAIRERGAVETQYF.

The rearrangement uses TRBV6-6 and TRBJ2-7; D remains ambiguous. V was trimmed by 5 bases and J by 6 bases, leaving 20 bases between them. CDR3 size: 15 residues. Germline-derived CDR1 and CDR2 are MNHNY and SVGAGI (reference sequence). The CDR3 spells CASSHGLKGESEQYV. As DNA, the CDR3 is TGTGCCAGCAGTCACGGTTTGAAGGGCGAGAGCGAGCAGTACGTC.

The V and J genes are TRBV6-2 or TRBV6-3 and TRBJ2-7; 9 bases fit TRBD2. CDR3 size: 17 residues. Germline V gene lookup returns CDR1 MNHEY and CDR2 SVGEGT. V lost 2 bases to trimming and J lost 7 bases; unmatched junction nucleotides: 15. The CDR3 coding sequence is TGTGCCAGCAGTTACCCGCGGCCTAGCGGGGTCAGGGAAGAGCAGTACGTC. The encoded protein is CASSYPRPSGVREEQYV.

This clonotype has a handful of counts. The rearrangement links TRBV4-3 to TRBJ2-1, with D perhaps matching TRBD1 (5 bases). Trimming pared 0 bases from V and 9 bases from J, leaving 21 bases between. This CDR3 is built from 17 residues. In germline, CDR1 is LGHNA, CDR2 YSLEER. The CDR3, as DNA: TGCGCCAGCAGCCAAGATCCAGGACACGATTACGATGCTGAGCAGTTCTTC. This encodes CASSQDPGHDYDAEQFF.

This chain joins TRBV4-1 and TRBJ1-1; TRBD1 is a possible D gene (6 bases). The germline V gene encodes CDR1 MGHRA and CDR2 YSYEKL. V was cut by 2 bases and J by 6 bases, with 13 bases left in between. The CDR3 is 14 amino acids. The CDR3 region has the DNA TGCGCCAGCAGCCAATGGGGGGGGCGGCCTGAAGCTTTCTTT. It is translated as CASSQWGGRPEAFF.